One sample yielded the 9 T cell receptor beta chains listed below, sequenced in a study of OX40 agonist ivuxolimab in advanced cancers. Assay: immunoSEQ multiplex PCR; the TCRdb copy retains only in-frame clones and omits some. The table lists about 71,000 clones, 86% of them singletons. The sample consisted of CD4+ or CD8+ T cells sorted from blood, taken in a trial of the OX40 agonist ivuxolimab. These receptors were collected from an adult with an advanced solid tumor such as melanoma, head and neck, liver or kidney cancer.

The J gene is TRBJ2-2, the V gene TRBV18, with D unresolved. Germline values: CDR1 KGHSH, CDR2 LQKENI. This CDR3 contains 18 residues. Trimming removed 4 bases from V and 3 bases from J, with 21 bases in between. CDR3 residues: CASSLRVGRERDTGELFF. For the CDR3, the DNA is TGTGCCAGCTCACTCCGGGTGGGCAGAGAAAGGGACACCGGGGAGCTGTTTTTT.

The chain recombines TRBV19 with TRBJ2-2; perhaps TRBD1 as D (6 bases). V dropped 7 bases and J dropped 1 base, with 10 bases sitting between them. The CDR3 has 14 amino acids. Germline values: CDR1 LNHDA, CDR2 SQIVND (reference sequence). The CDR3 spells CASMTGRNTGELFF. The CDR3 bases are TGTGCCAGTATGACAGGAAGGAACACCGGGGAGCTGTTTTTT.

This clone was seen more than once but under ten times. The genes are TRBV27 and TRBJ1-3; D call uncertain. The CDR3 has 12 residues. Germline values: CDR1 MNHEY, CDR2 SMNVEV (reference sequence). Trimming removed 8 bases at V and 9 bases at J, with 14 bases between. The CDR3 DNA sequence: TGTGCCAGCCGCCCTTCGGGTGGCACCATATATTTT. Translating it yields CASRPSGGTIYF.

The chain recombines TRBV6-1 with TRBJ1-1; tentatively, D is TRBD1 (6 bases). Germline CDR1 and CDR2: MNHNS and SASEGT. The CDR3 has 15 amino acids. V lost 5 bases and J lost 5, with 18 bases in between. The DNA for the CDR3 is TGTGCCAGCAGTAGGGGGGGTCAGCCGAGGACTGAAGCTTTCTTT. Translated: CASSRGGQPRTEAFF.

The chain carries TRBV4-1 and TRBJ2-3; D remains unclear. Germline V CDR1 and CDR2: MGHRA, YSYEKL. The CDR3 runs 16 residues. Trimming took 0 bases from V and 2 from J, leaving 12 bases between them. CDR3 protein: CASSQDIGMSTDTQYF. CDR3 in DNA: TGCGCCAGCAGCCAAGATATAGGGATGTCCACAGATACGCAGTATTTT.

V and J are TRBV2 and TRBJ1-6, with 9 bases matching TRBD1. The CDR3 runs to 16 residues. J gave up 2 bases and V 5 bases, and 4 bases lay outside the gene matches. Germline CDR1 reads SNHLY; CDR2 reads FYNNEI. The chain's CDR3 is CASSSQGAPYNSPLHF. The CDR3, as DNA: TGTGCCAGCAGTTCACAGGGGGCACCCTATAATTCACCCCTCCACTTT.

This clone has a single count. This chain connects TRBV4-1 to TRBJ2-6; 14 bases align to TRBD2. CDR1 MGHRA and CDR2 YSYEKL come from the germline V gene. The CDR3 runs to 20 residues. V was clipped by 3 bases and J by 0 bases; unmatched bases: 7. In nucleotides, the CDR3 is TGCGCCAGCAGCCAGAGGGGACTAGCGGGGGCTAGCTCTGGGGCCAACGTCCTGACTTTC. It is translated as CASSQRGLAGASSGANVLTF.

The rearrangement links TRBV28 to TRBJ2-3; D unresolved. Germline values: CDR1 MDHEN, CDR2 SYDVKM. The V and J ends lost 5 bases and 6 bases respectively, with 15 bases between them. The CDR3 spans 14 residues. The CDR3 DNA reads TGTGCCAGCAGTCAAACGCGCCGGCGGGATACGCAGTATTTT. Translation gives CASSQTRRRDTQYF. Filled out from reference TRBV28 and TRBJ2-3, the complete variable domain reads DVKVTQSSRYLVKRTGEKVFLECVQDMDHENMFWYRQDPGLGLRLIYFSYDVKMKEKGDIPEGYSVSREKKERFSLILESASTNQTSMYLCASSQTRRRDTQYFGPGTRLTVL.

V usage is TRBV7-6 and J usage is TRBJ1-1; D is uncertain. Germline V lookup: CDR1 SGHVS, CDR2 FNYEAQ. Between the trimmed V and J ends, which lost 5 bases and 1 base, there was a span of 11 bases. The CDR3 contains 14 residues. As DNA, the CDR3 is TGTGCCAGCAGCACCATGGAACAGAACACTGAAGCTTTCTTT. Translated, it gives CASSTMEQNTEAFF.